This T cell receptor beta chain was sequenced during a study of blood T cell repertoires in COVID-19. Looking at the study overall: Sample material is recorded as cDNA or gDNA derived from T cells, B-cell-depleted T cells, or PBMCs.

This clone was recorded a few times. The table came from immunoSEQ multiplex PCR; TCRdb's copy has only in-frame clones and leaves some out. Of fewer than 400,000 clones in the sample, around 86% were seen once. The CDR3 spans 16 residues. Looked up from germline, CDR1 is SGDLS and CDR2 is YYNGEE. J gave up 6 bases and V 3 bases, and 9 bases lay outside the gene matches. The specimen sequenced was PBMCs or T cells enriched from blood (not recorded which). The sequence derives from a man aged 55 to 70 who had recovered from COVID-19. This rearrangement joins TRBV9 to TRBJ1-6, with 7 positions matching TRBD1. The CDR3 DNA reads as TGTGCCAGCAGCGGAGGGCTCGGGACAGCTAATTCACCCCTCCACTTT. This sequence encodes CASSGGLGTANSPLHF.